This entry lists 12 T cell receptor beta chains sequenced from one sample in a study of CD8+ T cells in alopecia areata. The time point is: mouse skin 3 weeks after grafting. RNA extraction was followed by reverse transcription into cDNA, which acted as the sequencing template. Profiled with immunoSEQ multiplex PCR; TCRdb holds only in-frame clones, not every one. The sample shows about 3,000 clones, none of them appearing just once. This sample comprised skin, obtained at week 3. Receptors were obtained from a C3H/HeJ mouse with alopecia areata. The mouse line has the MHC haplotype H2-k.

This clone was picked up many times. Mouse gene names and germline throughout. The read terminates 4 residues before the CDR3 end, so the remaining end is supplied by the germline J gene. The rearrangement uses TRBV19 and TRBJ2-2, with TRBD2 as a possible D gene (7 bases). CDR1 FNHDT and CDR2 SITEND come from the germline V gene (reference sequence). V lost 0 bases to trimming and J lost 2 bases, with 14 bases between them. This CDR3 spans 17 amino acids. CDR3 DNA, as far as it was read: TGTGCCAGCAGTATAGCTGGGGGACATCCTAACACCGGG. Translating it yields CASSIAGGHPNTG. The CDR3 reads in full as CASSIAGGHPNTGQLYF.

The table lists this clone with many counts. The genes are named according to mouse. From the germline J gene comes the end of the CDR3, since the read stops 4 residues before it. The V and J genes are TRBV13-2 and TRBJ2-1; 11 bases are a match to TRBD1. Looked up from germline, CDR1 is NNHNN and CDR2 is SYGAGS (reference sequence). J was trimmed by 6 bases and V by 0 bases; bases with no gene match: 2. The CDR3 loop spans 15 amino acids. CDR3 sequence reads: CASGDGTGGSAEQFF. CDR3 bases read: TGTGCCAGCGGTGATGGGACAGGGGGCTCTGCT.

This clone is deemed medium-sized. All gene names here are mouse names. The read ends 4 residues shy of where the CDR3 ends; the end is completed using the germline J gene. This chain connects TRBV1 to TRBJ2-7, with 8 bases that match TRBD1. CDR1 is NSQYPW, CDR2 LRSPGD, per germline (reference sequence). Germline trimming cut 0 bases from V and 2 bases from J; bases unmatched to any gene: 3. The CDR3 runs 15 residues. The CDR3 spells CTCSADPGGAYEQYF. CDR3 bases read: TGCACCTGCAGTGCAGATCCAGGGGGCGCCTAT.

This clone is deemed medium-sized (0.01 to 0.1%). The genes and germline here are from mouse. Coverage ceases 4 residues before the CDR3 finishes, and the germline J gene fills in the end. The rearrangement uses TRBV12-1 and TRBJ2-7; possible D gene TRBD1, 7 bases. The CDR3 runs to 13 residues. The V gene's germline CDR1 is SGHSN and CDR2 HYEKVE. Incomplete CDR3 DNA: TGTGCCAGCTCTCTCCCAGGGGGGTAT. Protein sequence: CASSLPGGY. The full CDR3 sequence reads CASSLPGGYEQYF.

This clone was observed many times. Gene names refer to mouse genes. The read ends 4 residues before the CDR3 terminus; that terminus is restored from the germline J gene. The gene calls are TRBV1 and TRBJ2-7; 12 nucleotides agree with TRBD2. The CDR3 runs 15 residues. V dropped 5 bases and J dropped 2; count of bases not matched to a gene: 4. Germline loops: CDR1 NSQYPW, CDR2 LRSPGD (reference sequence). The chain's CDR3 is CTCSPRDWGAYEQYF. The CDR3 bases that were read are TGCACCTGCAGTCCCCGGGACTGGGGGGCCTAT.

This clone counts as medium-sized (0.01 to 0.1%). Mouse gene names and germline throughout. Sequencing ends 4 residues short of the CDR3 end; the germline J gene provides the rest. The gene calls are TRBV3 and TRBJ2-5; no firm D call. V lost 2 bases and J 0 bases, leaving 6 bases between the germline ends. The CDR3 runs to 14 residues. CDR1 and CDR2 (germline): SNHLY, FYNGKV (reference sequence). The part of the CDR3 DNA that was read is TGTGCCAGCAGCTTAAAGGTTAACCAAGAC. It codes for CASSLKVNQD. The entire CDR3 is CASSLKVNQDTQYF.

This clone came up many times. The gene names given are mouse names. The read finishes 3 residues shy of the CDR3 end, and the germline J gene is used to complete it. The J gene is TRBJ1-6, the V gene TRBV1, with TRBD1 identical over 8 bases. Being an ORF, TRBJ1-6 has a function that is uncertain. Germline CDR1 and CDR2: NSQYPW and LRSPGD (reference sequence). This CDR3 comprises 12 residues. The CDR3 DNA, read in part, is TGCACCTGCAGTGCCTTGACAGGGGAC. This sequence encodes CTCSALTGD. The full CDR3 is CTCSALTGDLYF.

Remarks on this clone: The listed genes are named as in mouse. Coverage ceases 4 residues before the CDR3 finishes, and the germline J gene fills in the end. The rearrangement joins TRBV31 to TRBJ2-7, with 8 bases fitting TRBD2. J gave up 0 bases and V 3 bases, and 7 bases lay outside the gene matches. Germline V CDR1 and CDR2: GKSSPN, SITVG. The CDR3 is made up of 15 amino acids. The CDR3 loop is CAWRGGARSSYEQYF. The covered CDR3 bases are TGTGCCTGGAGGGGGGGGGCTAGGAGCTCCTAT.

Regarding this clone: The gene names given are mouse names. From the germline J gene comes the end of the CDR3, since the read stops 4 residues before it. The chain recombines TRBV13-2 with TRBJ1-2, with D tentatively TRBD1 (6 bases). Germline-derived CDR1 and CDR2 are NNHNN and SYGAGS (reference sequence). V was trimmed by 0 bases and J by 4 bases, leaving 13 bases between them. There are 15 residues in the CDR3. The part of the CDR3 DNA that was read is TGTGCCAGCGGTGATGCGGGACATAAGGGCTCC. It codes for CASGDAGHKGS. The entire CDR3 is CASGDAGHKGSDYTF.

This clone is judged medium-sized (0.01 to 0.1%). Gene names follow the mouse nomenclature. The part of the CDR3 DNA that was read is TGCACCTGCAGTGCAGACCAGGGGGCCAGTGCAGAA. Its translation: CTCSADQGASAE. The whole CDR3 is CTCSADQGASAETLYF. The gene calls are TRBV1 and TRBJ2-3; 8 positions match TRBD1. With the read ending 4 residues before the CDR3 end, the germline J gene is used to fill in that end. From germline, CDR1 is NSQYPW and CDR2 LRSPGD (reference sequence). The junction had 2 bases not matched to a gene; V was cut back by 0 bases and J by 0 bases. The CDR3 length is 16 residues.

In its sample, this clone ranks as medium-sized (0.01 to 0.1%). All gene names here are mouse names. The CDR3 end falls 4 residues outside the read, so it is completed with the germline J gene. The chain combines TRBV19 with TRBJ2-2, with 7 nucleotides matching TRBD1. Germline values: CDR1 FNHDT, CDR2 SITEND (reference sequence). The CDR3 loop spans 15 amino acids. The ends lost 4 bases at V and 4 bases at J; junction bases unmatched: 7. The CDR3 bases that were read are TGTGCCAGCAGTCCCCCGACAGGGTCCACCGGG. It specifies CASSPPTGSTG. The CDR3 reads in full as CASSPPTGSTGQLYF.

This clone was seen repeatedly, ten times or more. Gene names refer to mouse genes. The sequenced fragment ends 4 residues before the CDR3 boundary, so the rest is inferred from the germline J gene. The rearrangement links TRBV5 to TRBJ1-1, with TRBD1 matching over 8 bases. This CDR3 region has 16 residues. Unmatched junction bases numbered 4, after V lost 0 bases and J lost 1 base. The germline gives CDR1 LGHNA, CDR2 YNLKQL (reference sequence). CDR3: CASSQEPGGLNTEVFF. Partial CDR3 DNA: TGTGCCAGCAGCCAAGAGCCAGGGGGCCTAAACACA.